This T cell receptor beta chain is from a study of shared clonotypes between healthy human individuals. Study background: CD4 naive cells filled three plates per donor, CD4 memory three, CD8 naive two and CD8 memory one.

The test was conducted at deep level. This table comes from immunoSEQ multiplex PCR, and its TCRdb copy is limited to in-frame clones, with some not included. The table has over a million clones, more than 95% seen once. The CDR3 covers 16 residues. The V gene lost 2 bases and the J gene lost 1 base, with 12 bases spanning the gap. Germline CDR1 SNHLY, CDR2 FYNNEI. This clonotype was obtained from a man aged 30 to 39 in good health. This rearrangement joins TRBV2 to TRBJ2-1, with a possible D match to TRBD1 (6 bases). The sample taken for sequencing was naive CD4+ T cells sorted from blood. Subset in this sample: CD45RA+ positively selected. CDR3 protein: CASSEMGHQSYNEQFF. CDR3 nucleotides: TGTGCCAGCAGTGAAATGGGACACCAATCCTACAATGAGCAGTTCTTC.